The rows below give T cell receptor beta chains drawn from one sample of a study of T cell repertoires in cytomegalovirus infection. Via MiXCR, TCRdb re-called the reads, giving one row per CDR3 protein. The sample yields about 360,000 distinct CDR3 sequences, over 15% seen once. Input material: PBMCs. These receptors all come from a human donor in good health (CMV status not recorded). Some clones in this sample may be carry-over from other donors' samples. Each CDR3 is given with its conserved first and last residue. D genes are given only for firm matches. Not every row has a clone size; where given, it reads once, few, many or a size class.

j_call: TRBJ2-7; d_call: NA; clone_size: few; v_call: TRBV10-2; cdr3_aa: CASISQYEQYF; cdr3_nt: TGCGCCAGCATAAGTCAGTACGAGCAGTACTTC
j_call: TRBJ1-1; d_call: TRBD1; clone_size: few; v_call: TRBV5-1; cdr3_aa: CASSVRQGEGTEAFF; cdr3_nt: TGCGCCAGCAGCGTCCGACAGGGGGAGGGCACTGAAGCTTTCTTT
j_call: TRBJ2-7; d_call: TRBD2; clone_size: once; v_call: TRBV29-1; cdr3_aa: CSVLSGTSYEQYF; cdr3_nt: TGCAGCGTATTAAGCGGGACCTCCTACGAGCAGTACTTC
j_call: TRBJ1-1; d_call: NA; clone_size: few; v_call: TRBV27; cdr3_aa: CASSLSGLGRMNTEAFF; cdr3_nt: TGTGCCAGCAGTTTATCGGGTCTGGGACGGATGAACACTGAAGCTTTCTTT
j_call: TRBJ2-5; d_call: TRBD2; clone_size: NA; v_call: TRBV7-9; cdr3_aa: CASSPPGSGRYETQYF; cdr3_nt: TGTGCCAGCAGCCCGCCCGGGAGCGGGAGATATGAGACCCAGTACTTC
j_call: TRBJ2-1; d_call: TRBD2; clone_size: NA; v_call: TRBV30; cdr3_aa: CAWKKRGGDNEQFF; cdr3_nt: TGTGCCTGGAAGAAGCGGGGGGGGGACAATGAGCAGTTCTTC
j_call: TRBJ1-1; d_call: NA; clone_size: many; v_call: TRBV7-9; cdr3_aa: CASSPRAPTNTEAFF; cdr3_nt: TGTGCCAGCAGCCCCCGGGCCCCCACGAACACTGAAGCTTTCTTT
j_call: TRBJ2-5; d_call: TRBD2; clone_size: NA; v_call: TRBV20-1; cdr3_aa: CSAPPPLAGRETQYF; cdr3_nt: TGCAGTGCCCCCCCCCCCCTAGCGGGGCGAGAGACCCAGTACTTC
j_call: TRBJ2-3; d_call: TRBD1; clone_size: NA; v_call: TRBV19; cdr3_aa: CASQGQGVGGTQYF; cdr3_nt: TGTGCATCGCAGGGACAGGGGGTTGGCGGTACGCAGTATTTT
j_call: TRBJ2-1; d_call: NA; clone_size: few; v_call: TRBV28; cdr3_aa: CASSRAGLAWFF; cdr3_nt: TGTGCCAGCTCCAGGGCGGGCCTAGCCTGGTTCTTC
j_call: TRBJ2-5; d_call: NA; clone_size: many; v_call: TRBV5-6; cdr3_aa: CASSLLGRGVETQYF; cdr3_nt: TGTGCCAGCAGCTTGCTAGGCAGGGGAGTCGAGACCCAGTACTTC
j_call: TRBJ1-1; d_call: TRBD1; clone_size: many; v_call: TRBV7-9; cdr3_aa: CASSLVPGQGPFVAFF; cdr3_nt: TGTGCCAGCAGCTTAGTTCCGGGACAGGGGCCCTTTGTAGCTTTCTTT
j_call: TRBJ1-5; d_call: NA; clone_size: NA; v_call: TRBV19; cdr3_aa: CASNRGSQPQHF; cdr3_nt: TGTGCCAGTAATCGGGGGAGCCAGCCCCAGCATTTT
j_call: TRBJ1-6; d_call: NA; clone_size: NA; v_call: TRBV19; cdr3_aa: CASRRGFYNSPLHF; cdr3_nt: TGTGCCAGCCGGAGGGGGTTCTATAATTCACCCCTCCACTTT
j_call: TRBJ2-5; d_call: NA; clone_size: many; v_call: TRBV7-2; cdr3_aa: CASSLIETQYF; cdr3_nt: TGTGCCAGCAGCTTAATAGAGACCCAGTACTTC
j_call: TRBJ2-7; d_call: TRBD1; clone_size: many; v_call: TRBV7-2; cdr3_aa: CASSPRDRDYEQYF; cdr3_nt: TGTGCCAGCAGCCCCCGGGACAGGGACTACGAGCAGTACTTC
j_call: TRBJ2-4; d_call: NA; clone_size: few; v_call: TRBV7-6; cdr3_aa: CASRRAGDIQYF; cdr3_nt: TGTGCCAGCAGAAGGGCTGGAGACATTCAGTACTTC
j_call: TRBJ2-1; d_call: NA; clone_size: NA; v_call: TRBV29-1; cdr3_aa: CSVESYEQFF; cdr3_nt: TGCAGCGTTGAATCCTATGAGCAGTTCTTC
j_call: TRBJ2-7; d_call: NA; clone_size: NA; v_call: TRBV28; cdr3_aa: CASRIGGGAYEQYF; cdr3_nt: TGTGCCAGCAGAATCGGAGGCGGTGCCTACGAGCAGTACTTC
j_call: TRBJ2-5; d_call: NA; clone_size: NA; v_call: TRBV3-1; cdr3_aa: CASSQGGLRQETQYF; cdr3_nt: TGTGCCAGCAGCCAAGGGGGTTTGCGGCAAGAGACCCAGTACTTC
j_call: TRBJ1-2; d_call: TRBD1; clone_size: many; v_call: TRBV7-2; cdr3_aa: CASSLRTGNPANYGYTF; cdr3_nt: TGTGCCAGCAGCCTCAGGACAGGGAACCCCGCTAACTATGGCTACACCTTC
j_call: TRBJ2-3; d_call: NA; clone_size: NA; v_call: TRBV2; cdr3_aa: CASRGGGAADTQYF; cdr3_nt: TGTGCCAGCAGGGGCGGAGGGGCGGCAGATACGCAGTATTTT
j_call: TRBJ2-1; d_call: NA; clone_size: few; v_call: TRBV7-9; cdr3_aa: CASRPRIGRIYNEQFF; cdr3_nt: TGTGCCAGCAGGCCCCGGATCGGTAGGATTTACAATGAGCAGTTCTTC
j_call: TRBJ2-7; d_call: NA; clone_size: few; v_call: TRBV20-1; cdr3_aa: CSARYSGYEQYF; cdr3_nt: TGCAGTGCTAGGTATAGCGGCTACGAGCAGTACTTC
j_call: TRBJ1-1; d_call: TRBD1; clone_size: many; v_call: TRBV25-1; cdr3_aa: CASSPTGRGSFDTEAFF; cdr3_nt: TGTGCCAGCAGTCCTACGGGCAGGGGGTCGTTTGACACTGAAGCTTTCTTT
j_call: TRBJ1-1; d_call: NA; clone_size: many; v_call: TRBV7-9; cdr3_aa: CASSLVDEAFF; cdr3_nt: TGTGCCAGCAGCTTAGTCGATGAAGCTTTCTTT
j_call: TRBJ2-7; d_call: TRBD2; clone_size: NA; v_call: TRBV5-4; cdr3_aa: CASSLEGSGSYEQYF; cdr3_nt: TGTGCCAGCAGCTTGGAGGGTAGCGGGAGTTACGAGCAGTACTTC
j_call: TRBJ2-5; d_call: NA; clone_size: many; v_call: TRBV7-2; cdr3_aa: CASSSRSGRETQYF; cdr3_nt: TGTGCCAGCAGCTCCCGTTCAGGGAGAGAGACCCAGTACTTC
j_call: TRBJ1-1; d_call: TRBD1; clone_size: NA; v_call: TRBV4-1; cdr3_aa: CASSQRQGRTEAFF; cdr3_nt: TGCGCCAGCAGCCAACGACAGGGACGGACTGAAGCTTTCTTT
j_call: TRBJ1-4; d_call: TRBD1; clone_size: few; v_call: TRBV12-3/TRBV12-4; cdr3_aa: CASSLGGQLNEKLFF; cdr3_nt: TGTGCCAGCAGTTTAGGGGGACAGCTTAATGAAAAACTGTTTTTT
j_call: TRBJ1-2; d_call: TRBD1; clone_size: NA; v_call: TRBV12-3/TRBV12-4; cdr3_aa: CASSPDRSGYTF; cdr3_nt: TGTGCCAGCAGTCCGGACAGGAGTGGCTACACCTTC
j_call: TRBJ2-5; d_call: TRBD2; clone_size: many; v_call: TRBV20-1; cdr3_aa: CSARIPGLVIETQYF; cdr3_nt: TGCAGTGCTAGAATACCGGGACTAGTAATCGAGACCCAGTACTTC
j_call: TRBJ2-3; d_call: NA; clone_size: many; v_call: TRBV7-2; cdr3_aa: CASSPSRISSTDTQYF; cdr3_nt: TGTGCCAGCAGCCCCTCGCGGATTTCTAGCACAGATACGCAGTATTTT
j_call: TRBJ1-5; d_call: NA; clone_size: few; v_call: TRBV10-3; cdr3_aa: CAIGEGDQPQHF; cdr3_nt: TGTGCCATCGGGGAGGGGGATCAGCCCCAGCATTTT
j_call: TRBJ2-7; d_call: NA; clone_size: many; v_call: TRBV7-2; cdr3_aa: CASSPNRWGAEQYF; cdr3_nt: TGTGCCAGCAGCCCCAATCGCTGGGGGGCCGAGCAGTACTTC
j_call: TRBJ1-2; d_call: NA; clone_size: NA; v_call: TRBV4-1; cdr3_aa: CASSQDQWGGDGYTF; cdr3_nt: TGCGCCAGCAGCCAAGATCAGTGGGGCGGGGATGGCTACACCTTC
j_call: TRBJ1-4; d_call: NA; clone_size: few; v_call: TRBV12-3/TRBV12-4; cdr3_aa: CASSFGGSNEKLFF; cdr3_nt: TGTGCCAGCAGTTTCGGGGGATCTAATGAAAAACTGTTTTTT
j_call: TRBJ1-2; d_call: NA; clone_size: NA; v_call: TRBV3-1; cdr3_aa: CASSQDTRDLRRGYTF; cdr3_nt: TGTGCCAGCAGCCAAGATACCCGGGACTTACGAAGAGGCTACACCTTC
j_call: TRBJ2-3; d_call: NA; clone_size: many; v_call: TRBV7-2; cdr3_aa: CASSFGTDTQYF; cdr3_nt: TGTGCCAGCAGCTTCGGCACAGATACGCAGTATTTT
j_call: TRBJ1-3; d_call: NA; clone_size: many; v_call: TRBV19; cdr3_aa: CASSILGSGNTIYF; cdr3_nt: TGTGCCAGTAGTATCCTCGGATCTGGAAACACCATATATTTT
j_call: TRBJ2-2; d_call: NA; clone_size: many; v_call: TRBV7-2; cdr3_aa: CASSYKTGGELFF; cdr3_nt: TGTGCCAGCAGCTATAAGACCGGCGGGGAGCTGTTTTTT
j_call: TRBJ1-5; d_call: NA; clone_size: NA; v_call: TRBV20-1; cdr3_aa: CSARVRDKYSNQPQHF; cdr3_nt: TGCAGTGCTAGAGTCCGGGACAAATATAGCAATCAGCCCCAGCATTTT
j_call: TRBJ2-5; d_call: TRBD2; clone_size: few; v_call: TRBV29-1; cdr3_aa: CSATTGGGSGRDQYF; cdr3_nt: TGCAGCGCCACAACCGGGGGGGGTTCGGGAAGAGACCAGTACTTC
j_call: TRBJ2-7; d_call: NA; clone_size: few; v_call: TRBV12-3/TRBV12-4; cdr3_aa: CASSPDGTAYEQYF; cdr3_nt: TGTGCCAGCAGCCCTGACGGGACTGCCTACGAGCAGTACTTC
j_call: TRBJ2-1; d_call: NA; clone_size: few; v_call: TRBV27; cdr3_aa: CASSLNPSHEQFF; cdr3_nt: TGTGCCAGCAGTTTAAACCCAAGCCATGAGCAGTTCTTC
j_call: TRBJ2-1; d_call: NA; clone_size: few; v_call: TRBV5-4; cdr3_aa: CASSGTDHNEQFF; cdr3_nt: TGTGCCAGCAGCGGGACGGATCACAATGAGCAGTTCTTC
j_call: TRBJ2-3; d_call: TRBD1; clone_size: few; v_call: TRBV29-1; cdr3_aa: CSAGTGVYNTDTQYF; cdr3_nt: TGCAGCGCCGGGACAGGGGTGTATAACACAGATACGCAGTATTTT
j_call: TRBJ1-2; d_call: NA; clone_size: many; v_call: TRBV7-9; cdr3_aa: CASSLRDATNYGYTF; cdr3_nt: TGTGCCAGCAGTCTCCGGGACGCCACTAACTATGGCTACACCTTC
j_call: TRBJ2-1; d_call: NA; clone_size: NA; v_call: TRBV6-5; cdr3_aa: CASSRGPGGVTYNEQFF; cdr3_nt: TGTGCCAGCAGCCGGGGACCAGGTGGGGTGACCTACAATGAGCAGTTCTTC
j_call: TRBJ2-1; d_call: TRBD2; clone_size: once; v_call: TRBV4-1; cdr3_aa: CASSTRLAGYNEQFF; cdr3_nt: TGCGCCAGCAGCACCCGACTAGCGGGGTACAATGAGCAGTTCTTC
j_call: TRBJ1-5; d_call: NA; clone_size: many; v_call: TRBV6-5; cdr3_aa: CASSYSGPRDQPQHF; cdr3_nt: TGTGCCAGCAGTTACTCGGGACCCCGGGATCAGCCCCAGCATTTT
j_call: TRBJ2-3; d_call: NA; clone_size: once; v_call: TRBV7-2; cdr3_aa: CASSLRVGGTDTQYF; cdr3_nt: TGTGCCAGCAGCTTACGAGTAGGGGGCACAGATACGCAGTATTTT
j_call: TRBJ1-1; d_call: NA; clone_size: few; v_call: TRBV14; cdr3_aa: CASSQLWGRGTEAFF; cdr3_nt: TGTGCCAGCAGCCAATTATGGGGGCGGGGGACTGAAGCTTTCTTT
j_call: TRBJ1-3; d_call: NA; clone_size: many; v_call: TRBV7-2; cdr3_aa: CASSSQGSYTIYF; cdr3_nt: TGTGCCAGCAGCTCACAGGGATCATACACCATATATTTT
j_call: TRBJ1-1; d_call: NA; clone_size: many; v_call: TRBV6-6; cdr3_aa: CASSYLQGRTEAFF; cdr3_nt: TGTGCCAGCAGTTACCTACAAGGGCGCACTGAAGCTTTCTTT